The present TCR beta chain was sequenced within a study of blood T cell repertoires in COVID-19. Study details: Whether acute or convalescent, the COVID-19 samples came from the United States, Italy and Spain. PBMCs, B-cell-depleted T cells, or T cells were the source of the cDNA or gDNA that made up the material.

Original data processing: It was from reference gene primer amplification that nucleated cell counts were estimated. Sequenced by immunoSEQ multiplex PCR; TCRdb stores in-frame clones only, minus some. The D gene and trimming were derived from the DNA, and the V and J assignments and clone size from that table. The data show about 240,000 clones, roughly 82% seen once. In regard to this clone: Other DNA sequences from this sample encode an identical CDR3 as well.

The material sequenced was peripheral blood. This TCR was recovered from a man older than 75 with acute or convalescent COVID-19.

The CDR3 nucleotides are TGTGCCAGCAGTTTAACAGGGAATCAGCCCCAGCATTTT. Amino acids: CASSLTGNQPQHF. The chain couples TRBV27 to TRBJ1-5; TRBD1 is a possible D gene (6 bases). Germline V CDR1 and CDR2: MNHEY, SMNVEV (reference sequence). Between the trimmed V and J ends, which lost 2 bases and 4 bases, there was a span of 6 bases. The CDR3 is 13 residues long.